This TCR beta chain was sequenced in a study of molecular identifiers for immune sequencing clone quantification (dated by TCRdb to the late 2010s). For context, the study as a whole: In a replicate experiment, RNA from about 19,000 or 110,000 naive CD8 T cells was split into five aliquots, four of which were sequenced. This methods study used CD8 T cells to benchmark TCR RNA copy counting and molecular-identifier clustering-based TCR repertoire sequencing (MIDCIRS).

In the case of this clonotype: Its target antigen remains unknown. The record has no base qualities; no much larger clone is one base away.

The library was prepared using PCR. Sequencing took place on an Illumina HiSeq 4000. Preparation of bulk TCR libraries followed a previously described approach, with the TCR primers listed in Table S5. Purification of total RNA was performed with the Qiagen AllPrep DNA/RNA kit. Reads from multiple sequencing runs of the same library were pooled before analysis. Turning to the authors' computational methods: Reads were retained only if the reads had an exact TCR constant sequence, and the retained reads were trimmed to 150 nt and grouped according to their 12-nt molecular barcodes. Reads in each barcode group were sub-clustered using a 15% Levenshtein threshold, and a quality-weighted consensus sequence was built for each RNA molecule. Non-functional sequences were filtered out, along with any lower-count sequence sitting one edit away from another sequence. Based on a fit of two negative binomial distributions, barcode sub-clusters having less than 20% of the maximum read count were discarded. In-frame beta chains were kept once TCRdb had trimmed the public reads at Q25 with fastp and called clones with MiXCR. Rows merge per CDR3 protein into single entries with the most common DNA and genes. It is TCRdb's table, rather than the study itself, that gives the V and J calls and clone size. The sample records approximately 500,000 distinct CDR3 sequences, around a fifth of which are singletons. In total, the top ten clones hold 0.84% of the sample.

Libraries of naive CD8 T cells were built from about 19,000 to 1,100,000 sorted cells, with 10%, 30% or 50% of the purified RNA used. On a BD FACSAria II, naive CD8 T cells were FACS-sorted as CD8+CD4-CCR7+CD45RA+ and collected into RLT Plus buffer. To test detection sensitivity, Jurkat RNA equal to 9 to 10 TCR copies was added to samples of about 17,000-1,100,000 naive CD8 T cells. CD8 T cells were enriched with RosetteSep CD8+ T Cell Enrichment Cocktail and Ficoll-Paque, followed by ACK red cell lysis. Results the study describes overall, beyond this receptor: Clones above 20 RNA copies held over 99% of molecules in CMV-specific effector cells but under 1% in naive cells. Without barcode sub-clustering, chimeric consensus sequences inflated TCR diversity; chimeras reached as high as 47%. Modeling gave about 3.2 recovered TCR RNA copies per cell versus 8 to 10 by digital PCR, implying about 30% capture efficiency. The sizes of highly expanded clones could end up underestimated when identical TCR molecules share a barcode. Spiked-in Jurkat TCR RNA (around 9 copies' worth), which is not part of the donor repertoire, was contained in the naive libraries. Spiked-in Jurkat TCR RNA equivalent to a single cell was reported to be detectable even among some 910,000 naive CD8 T cells.

The source is a human donor in good health. Some libraries in this study had Jurkat cell RNA spiked in. The source material was naive CD8+ T cells from blood, with Jurkat cell RNA spiked in. The cell subset or site tag for this specimen amounts to: FACS-sorted CD8+CD4-CCR7+CD45RA+ naive T cells.

The DNA reads as follows: TGTGCCAGCAGCTCATCCGGGACTTATACTACCCCTGGGGCCAACGTCCTGACTTTC. Its protein is CASSSSGTYTTPGANVLTF. The chain joins TRBV7-9 to TRBJ2-6; TRBD2 might be the D gene, on 6 matching bases. V is reduced by 4 bases and J by 2 bases, leaving a spacing of 21 bases between them. The CDR3 contains 19 residues, cysteine and phenylalanine counted. Of the read, only the CDR3 DNA is kept; its 57 bases are in frame from base 1. CDR1 SEHNR and CDR2 FQNEAQ were looked up in the germline V gene (reference sequence).